This T cell receptor (beta chain) was found in a study of T cell repertoires in cytomegalovirus infection. One entry per CDR3 protein results from TCRdb running MiXCR on the reads. The sample has about 920,000 distinct CDR3 sequences, roughly 30% seen once; the top ten hold under 15%. Germline V gene sequence: CDR1 MGHRA, CDR2 YSYEKL. This CDR3 is 17 amino acids long. Trimming pared 4 bases from V and 0 bases from J, leaving 19 bases between. Turning to this clonotype: The target antigen is unknown.

This chain links TRBV4-1 with TRBJ2-7, with D maybe TRBD1 (7 bases). This sample comprised cultured CD8+ T cells from PBMCs, obtained from culture after CMV antigen stimulation. The TCR comes from a human donor in good health (CMV status not recorded). Some clones in this sample may be carry-over from other donors' samples. The CDR3 sequence: CASSPRQGMDYSYEQYF. CDR3 DNA sequence: TGCGCCAGCAGCCCCAGACAGGGTATGGACTACTCCTACGAGCAGTACTTC.